This TCR beta chain was sequenced for a study of blood T cells in healthy people across ages. Study findings and constraints: Samples with more naive T cells showed higher observed beta diversity. Among long-lived donors, naive CD4+ cells were more numerous and diversity higher than in aged donors.

This clonotype has at least ten counts. The target antigen is unknown. Germline-derived CDR1 and CDR2 are MRHNA and SNTAGT. CDR3 length equals 15 residues. Between the trimmed V and J ends, which lost 0 bases and 0 bases, there was a span of 5 bases. A second PCR of 7 to 11 cycles used a sample-barcoded 5' primer and a J-beta primer mix. TCRdb called the 5' RACE reads again in MiXCR, with one record for every CDR3 protein. Among almost 550,000 distinct CDR3 sequences listed, 24% were seen once. This same sample was also part of a study on T cells of mothers and their children.

The V call is TRBV6-4, the J call TRBJ2-2; D ambiguous. The sequence was obtained from a boy aged 5-17 years in good health. Sequenced: blood. The CDR3 bases are TGTGCCAGCAGTGACTCGCCGGCGAACACCGGGGAGCTGTTTTTT. Encoded protein: CASSDSPANTGELFF.